Listed here is a single TCR beta chain. No antigen is known for it. The repertoire was sequenced with immunoSEQ multiplex PCR; TCRdb's copy has only in-frame clones and lacks some. The top ten clones hold roughly 3.7% of a sample with some 39,000 clones, about 89% of them seen once. Between the trimmed V and J ends, which lost 1 base and 2 bases, there was a span of 7 bases. The CDR3 loop spans 14 amino acids. Germline CDR1 SNHLY, CDR2 FYNNEI. Prior autoimmune disease or systemic immunosuppression barred patients. These data are taken from a study of OX40 agonist ivuxolimab in advanced cancers. In the study overall: Ivuxolimab was delivered to patients intravenously every 2 weeks at doses spanning 0.01 to 10 mg/kg.

Study-wide findings and caveats: Within 6 weeks, CD4+ and CD8+ blood T cells expanded clonally at 0.1 to 3.0 mg/kg. Expanded clones were, on average, more numerous among CD8+ T cells than CD4+.

The material was CD4+ or CD8+ T cells sorted from blood, obtained in a trial of the OX40 agonist ivuxolimab. The clonotype comes from an adult with an advanced solid tumor such as melanoma, head and neck, liver or kidney cancer. The rearrangement uses TRBV2 and TRBJ2-3; D might be TRBD2 (6 bases). DNA for the CDR3: TGTGCCAGCAGTGAAGTAGCGGCCACAGATACGCAGTATTTT. Its translation: CASSEVAATDTQYF.